This T cell receptor beta chain originates from a study of blood T cell repertoires in COVID-19. Measured with immunoSEQ multiplex PCR; TCRdb has only the in-frame clones, and not every one. The sample has about 110,000 clones, 75% to 90% seen once; the top ten hold around 5.5%. The CDR3 extends over 17 amino acids. The V and J ends lost 3 bases and 7 bases, in that order; junction bases with no gene match: 13. In germline, CDR1 is SGHNT, CDR2 YYREEE (reference sequence). Followed longitudinally, the Seattle patients had been enrolled during active infection. The source of this sequence is a woman aged 55-70 years with COVID-19, enrolled during active disease. What was sequenced was peripheral blood. The J gene is TRBJ1-4, the V gene TRBV5-4; 9 bases are a match to TRBD1. The CDR3, as DNA: TGTGCCAGCAGCTCACCACCGGCGACAGGGGGAGGTGAAAAACTGTTTTTT. It is translated as CASSSPPATGGGEKLFF.